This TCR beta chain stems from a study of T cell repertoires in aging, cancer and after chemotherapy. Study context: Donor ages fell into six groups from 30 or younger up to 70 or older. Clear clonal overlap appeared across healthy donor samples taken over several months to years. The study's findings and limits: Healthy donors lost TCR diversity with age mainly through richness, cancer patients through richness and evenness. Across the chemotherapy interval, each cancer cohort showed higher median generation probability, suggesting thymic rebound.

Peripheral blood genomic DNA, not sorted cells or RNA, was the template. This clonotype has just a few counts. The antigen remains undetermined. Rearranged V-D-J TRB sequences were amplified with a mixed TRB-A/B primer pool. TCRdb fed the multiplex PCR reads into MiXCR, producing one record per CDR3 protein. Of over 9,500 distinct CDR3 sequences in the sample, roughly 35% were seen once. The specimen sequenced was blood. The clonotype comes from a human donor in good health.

The CDR3 spells CASSRLGGAYNEQFF. As DNA, the CDR3 is TGTGCCAGTAGTAGGTTGGGGGGGGCCTACAATGAGCAGTTCTTC. The chain carries TRBV19 and TRBJ2-1, with TRBD2 matching 7 bases. Germline V CDR1 and CDR2: LNHDA, SQIVND (reference sequence). After removal of 4 bases from V and 2 bases from J, the junction contained 5 bases not matched to a gene. This CDR3 is built from 15 residues.